The 26 T cell receptor beta chains listed next were all sequenced from one sample in a study of T cell responses to AZD1222 COVID-19 vaccine. Data came from immunoSEQ multiplex PCR; TCRdb stores just in-frame clones and leaves some out. The data hold more than 150,000 clones, with 70% to 90% observed a single time. The source material was peripheral blood, sampled on day 0 of AZD1222 vaccination. These receptors originate from an adult in good health.

The chain is built from TRBV6-2 or TRBV6-3 and TRBJ1-6; 8 bases are shared with TRBD1. The CDR3 runs to 15 residues. The germline gives CDR1 MNHEY, CDR2 SVGEGT. J was trimmed by 8 bases and V by 3 bases; bases with no gene match: 6. CDR3 sequence reads: CASSYSQGVDSPLHF. CDR3 DNA sequence: TGTGCCAGCAGTTATTCACAGGGGGTAGATTCACCCCTCCACTTT.

V gene TRBV2 combines with J gene TRBJ2-3, with 8 bases identical to TRBD2. The trim removed 8 bases at V and 0 bases at J, leaving 7 bases unmatched. The CDR3 is 15 residues long. Germline CDR1 and CDR2: SNHLY and FYNNEI. CDR3 protein: CASGWSGGSTDTQYF. In nucleotides, the CDR3 is TGTGCCAGCGGTTGGAGCGGGGGTAGCACAGATACGCAGTATTTT.

This clone was counted once. This chain links TRBV7-6 with TRBJ2-3, with 7 positions matching TRBD1. The CDR3 spans 14 residues. Per the germline V gene, CDR1 is SGHVS and CDR2 is FNYEAQ. Trimming cost V 5 bases and J 2 bases; bases outside gene matches: 4. The chain's CDR3 is CASSQGTATDTQYF. CDR3 coding DNA: TGTGCCAGCAGCCAGGGGACAGCCACAGATACGCAGTATTTT.

The CDR3 region has the DNA TGTGCCAGCAGCTGGACATACCAAGAGACCCAGTACTTC. Protein sequence: CASSWTYQETQYF. The chain employs TRBV5-5 and TRBJ2-5; perhaps TRBD1 as D (5 bases). Germline V lookup: CDR1 SGHKS, CDR2 YYEKEE (reference sequence). CDR3 length: 13 residues. V lost 3 bases and J lost 0, with 6 bases in between.

The chain joins TRBV7-8 to TRBJ2-1; tentatively, D is TRBD2 (7 bases). Germline V gene sequence: CDR1 SGHVS, CDR2 FQNEAQ. V was trimmed by 3 bases and J by 0 bases, leaving 9 bases between them. The CDR3 is made up of 15 amino acids. The CDR3 reads CASSFGGPSYNEQFF. CDR3 sequence (DNA): TGTGCCAGCAGCTTCGGGGGGCCCTCCTACAATGAGCAGTTCTTC.

The rearrangement links TRBV6-2 or TRBV6-3 to TRBJ2-1, with 11 positions matching TRBD2. The CDR3 contains 17 residues. V shed 6 bases and J 1 base; nucleotides not matched to a gene: 8. The germline gives CDR1 MNHEY, CDR2 SVGEGT. The DNA of the CDR3 is TGTGCCAGCAGCCCGCTAGCGGGGGGCCTTTCCTACAATGAGCAGTTCTTC. Translation gives CASSPLAGGLSYNEQFF.

This sequence joins TRBV3-1 (or the pseudogene TRBV3-2) and TRBJ2-1; D gene uncertain. The CDR3 length is 16 residues. The V end lost 0 bases, the J end lost 3 bases, and 12 bases lay between the germline ends. Germline lookup yields CDR1 LGHDT and CDR2 YNNKEL (reference sequence). The chain's CDR3 is CASSQDVVRFYNEQFF. The CDR3 DNA reads as TGTGCCAGCAGCCAAGACGTAGTGCGCTTCTACAATGAGCAGTTCTTC.

This rearrangement joins TRBV27 to TRBJ1-1; 8 bases align to TRBD1. This CDR3 contains 15 residues. Germline loops: CDR1 MNHEY, CDR2 SMNVEV (reference sequence). J was trimmed by 3 bases and V by 5 bases; bases with no gene match: 8. CDR3 amino acids: CASSLLQGAYTEAFF. CDR3 sequence (DNA): TGTGCCAGCAGTCTTCTCCAGGGGGCTTACACTGAAGCTTTCTTT.

This sequence joins TRBV5-1 and TRBJ2-7; 12 bases are shared with TRBD1. The CDR3 runs 18 residues. V lost 3 bases, J lost 2 bases, and 12 bases stayed unmatched. Germline V gene lookup returns CDR1 SGHRS and CDR2 YFSETQ. The CDR3 region is CASSWDRGRAGKPYEQYF. CDR3 in DNA: TGCGCCAGCAGCTGGGACAGGGGGCGGGCGGGGAAACCCTACGAGCAGTACTTC. Based on the CDR3 plus reference TRBV5-1 and TRBJ2-7, the full variable domain is KAGVTQTPRYLIKTRGQQVTLSCSPISGHRSVSWYQQTPGQGLQFLFEYFSETQRNKGNFPGRFSGRQFSNSRSEMNVSTLELGDSALYLCASSWDRGRAGKPYEQYFGPGTRLTVT.

The chain recombines TRBV12-3 or TRBV12-4 with TRBJ1-5; possibly TRBD1 for D (5 bases). V was shortened by 8 bases and J by 4 bases, with 12 bases between the two germline ends. The CDR3 is 13 residues long. CDR3 sequence reads: CASRGVRNQPQHF. The DNA of the CDR3 is TGTGCCAGCCGAGGGGTTCGGAATCAGCCCCAGCATTTT.

The chain uses TRBV13 and TRBJ2-7; 10 nucleotides align to TRBD2. This CDR3 contains 14 residues. V was pared by 3 bases and J by 3 bases, with 2 bases of the junction left unmatched. Germline assignment: CDR1 PRHDT and CDR2 FYEKMQ (reference sequence). CDR3 DNA: TGTGCCAGCAGCTTTGGGACTAGCGTCTACGAGCAGTACTTC. This codes for CASSFGTSVYEQYF.

V usage is TRBV7-9 and J usage is TRBJ2-5; 8 bases are a match to TRBD2. V lost 5 bases, J lost 5 bases, and 10 bases stayed unmatched. The CDR3 contains 15 residues. Germline values: CDR1 SEHNR, CDR2 FQNEAQ (reference sequence). The CDR3 reads CASSAPGLGMETQYF. The CDR3 bases are TGTGCCAGCAGCGCACCGGGACTAGGAATGGAGACCCAGTACTTC. Variable domain in full (rest from reference TRBV7-9 and TRBJ2-5): DTGVSQNPRHKITKRGQNVTFRCDPISEHNRLYWYRQTLGQGPEFLTYFQNEAQLEKSRLLSDRFSAERPKGSFSTLEIQRTEQGDSAMYLCASSAPGLGMETQYFGPGTRLLVL.

This chain joins TRBV7-3 and TRBJ2-2; 11 nucleotides match TRBD2. Losses at the gene ends were 4 bases for V and 4 bases for J; bases not matched to a gene: 11. The germline gives CDR1 SGHTA, CDR2 FQGTGA. The CDR3 spans 18 residues. The CDR3 loop is CASSSWTATSGITGELFF. The CDR3 DNA reads as TGTGCCAGCAGCTCTTGGACGGCGACTAGCGGGATCACCGGGGAGCTGTTTTTT.

CDR3 in DNA: TGTGCCAGCAGCGTATCTGGTGGGGTTGAAGCTTTCTTT. As protein: CASSVSGGVEAFF. V usage is TRBV9 and J usage is TRBJ1-1; D unresolved. CDR1 and CDR2 (germline): SGDLS, YYNGEE. The CDR3 has 13 residues. V lost 1 base and J lost 7, with 11 bases in between.

The chain joins TRBV28 to TRBJ2-5, with D uncertain. The CDR3 has 15 amino acids. Trimming took 5 bases from V and 6 from J, leaving 19 bases between them. Per the germline V gene, CDR1 is MDHEN and CDR2 is SYDVKM. The CDR3 loop reads CASSSAGQTEKTQYF. The CDR3 region has the DNA TGTGCCAGCAGTAGTGCCGGGCAGACGGAGAAGACCCAGTACTTC. Filled out from reference TRBV28 and TRBJ2-5, the complete variable domain reads DVKVTQSSRYLVKRTGEKVFLECVQDMDHENMFWYRQDPGLGLRLIYFSYDVKMKEKGDIPEGYSVSREKKERFSLILESASTNQTSMYLCASSSAGQTEKTQYFGPGTRLLVL.

The rearrangement uses TRBV29-1 and TRBJ2-3; D is unresolved. Trimming took 7 bases from V and 2 from J, leaving 4 bases between them. In germline, CDR1 is SQVTM, CDR2 ANQGSEA. The CDR3 sequence is 10 residues long. The CDR3 here is CSADTDTQYF. The CDR3 bases are TGCAGCGCCGACACAGATACGCAGTATTTT.

The CDR3 coding sequence is TGTGCCAGCAGTTTAAGGGGTCCAGATACGCAGTATTTT. Protein product: CASSLRGPDTQYF. V and J are TRBV27 and TRBJ2-3; possibly TRBD1 for D (5 bases). The CDR3 consists of 13 residues. The V end was cut by 2 bases, the J end by 4 bases, with 7 bases between. Germline lookup yields CDR1 MNHEY and CDR2 SMNVEV (reference sequence).

The chain uses TRBV19 and TRBJ2-7; 7 positions match TRBD2. Germline CDR1 LNHDA, CDR2 SQIVND (reference sequence). CDR3 size: 14 residues. With 7 bases clipped from V and 1 base from J, the junction kept 7 bases outside the gene matches. CDR3 DNA sequence: TGTGCCAGTACCTCGGGGGGTAAGTCCTACGAGCAGTACTTC. Amino acids: CASTSGGKSYEQYF.

This clone was detected only once. CDR3 nucleotide sequence: TGCGCCAGCAGCCAAGGTGCGAGGGCGCCTGGAGGCTACACCTTC. Protein: CASSQGARAPGGYTF. The chain combines TRBV4-3 with TRBJ1-2, with D unresolved. Trimming left V 1 base short and J 8 bases short, with 17 bases between. This CDR3 has 15 residues. Germline CDR1 reads LGHNA; CDR2 reads YSLEER.

The V and J genes are TRBV5-5 and TRBJ2-2; 8 positions agree with TRBD2. This CDR3 contains 15 residues. Per germline, CDR1 SGHKS and CDR2 YYEKEE (reference sequence). The V and J ends lost 4 bases and 7 bases, in that order; junction bases with no gene match: 9. CDR3 sequence: CASSRPGLGGGELFF. For the CDR3, the DNA is TGTGCCAGCAGCAGACCGGGACTAGGCGGCGGGGAGCTGTTTTTT.

This clone was seen a single time. This chain joins TRBV28 and TRBJ2-6; 8 positions agree with TRBD1. J lost 2 bases, V lost 5 bases, and 5 bases had no gene match. This CDR3 region has 16 residues. Germline values: CDR1 MDHEN, CDR2 SYDVKM. CDR3 sequence: CASSGSRGPGANVLTF. In nucleotides, the CDR3 is TGTGCCAGCAGTGGCAGCAGGGGGCCTGGGGCCAACGTCCTGACTTTC. Full variable domain (missing parts from reference TRBV28 and TRBJ2-6): DVKVTQSSRYLVKRTGEKVFLECVQDMDHENMFWYRQDPGLGLRLIYFSYDVKMKEKGDIPEGYSVSREKKERFSLILESASTNQTSMYLCASSGSRGPGANVLTFGAGSRLTVL.

This rearrangement joins TRBV14 to TRBJ2-1; no clear D. Germline loops: CDR1 SGHDN, CDR2 FVKESK. This CDR3 has 13 residues. V lost 0 bases, J lost 10 bases, and 10 bases lay in between. In DNA form, the CDR3 reads TGTGCCAGCAGCCAAGAAGCGCAGTCGGAGCAGTTCTTC. This gives the protein CASSQEAQSEQFF.

This sequence joins TRBV7-9 and TRBJ1-1; D gene unclear. Trimming pared 0 bases from V and 1 base from J, leaving 3 bases between. The CDR3 contains 13 residues. The germline gives CDR1 SEHNR, CDR2 FQNEAQ (reference sequence). CDR3 protein: CASSLAGNTEAFF. The CDR3 nucleotides read TGTGCCAGCAGCTTAGCCGGGAACACTGAAGCTTTCTTT. Full variable domain (rest looked up from reference TRBV7-9 and TRBJ1-1): DTGVSQNPRHKITKRGQNVTFRCDPISEHNRLYWYRQTLGQGPEFLTYFQNEAQLEKSRLLSDRFSAERPKGSFSTLEIQRTEQGDSAMYLCASSLAGNTEAFFGQGTRLTVV.

This clone showed up just once. V and J are TRBV24-1 and TRBJ1-4; D gene uncertain. The germline V gene encodes CDR1 KGHDR and CDR2 SFDVKD. The CDR3 length is 16 residues. V was pared by 3 bases and J by 0 bases, with 10 bases between. Here the CDR3 reads CATSDEGRATNEKLFF. The CDR3 bases are TGTGCCACCAGTGATGAAGGAAGGGCAACTAATGAAAAACTGTTTTTT.

The sample holds a few counts of this clone. The chain is built from TRBV28 and TRBJ1-3, with TRBD1 matching over 7 bases. The CDR3 is 13 amino acids. V trimming: 6 bases; J trimming: 5 bases; junction bases outside the gene matches: 4. Looked up from germline, CDR1 is MDHEN and CDR2 is SYDVKM. CDR3: CASRGQSRNTIYF. The DNA of the CDR3 is TGTGCCAGCAGGGGACAGTCGCGAAACACCATATATTTT.

This sequence joins TRBV7-8 and TRBJ2-3; D perhaps matches TRBD2 (6 bases). V lost 3 bases, J lost 4 bases, and 14 bases lay in between. CDR3 length equals 15 residues. Germline CDR1 is SGHVS and CDR2 is FQNEAQ. CDR3 coding DNA: TGTGCCAGCAGCTTTCTCGGGAGTATATCAGATACGCAGTATTTT. Its protein product is CASSFLGSISDTQYF.